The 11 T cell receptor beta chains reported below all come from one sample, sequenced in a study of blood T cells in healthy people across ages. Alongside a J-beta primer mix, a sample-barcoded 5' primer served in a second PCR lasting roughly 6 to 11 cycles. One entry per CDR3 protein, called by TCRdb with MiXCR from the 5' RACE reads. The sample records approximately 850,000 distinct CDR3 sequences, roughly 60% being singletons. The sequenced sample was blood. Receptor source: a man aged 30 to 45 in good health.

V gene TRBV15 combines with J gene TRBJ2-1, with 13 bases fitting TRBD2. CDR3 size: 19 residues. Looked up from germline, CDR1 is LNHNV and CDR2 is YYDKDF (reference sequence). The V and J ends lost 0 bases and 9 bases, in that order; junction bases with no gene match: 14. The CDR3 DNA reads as TGTGCCACCAGCAGAGATCGGGGGACTAGCGGGATTTTAGTGGGTGAGCAGTTCTTC. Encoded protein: CATSRDRGTSGILVGEQFF.

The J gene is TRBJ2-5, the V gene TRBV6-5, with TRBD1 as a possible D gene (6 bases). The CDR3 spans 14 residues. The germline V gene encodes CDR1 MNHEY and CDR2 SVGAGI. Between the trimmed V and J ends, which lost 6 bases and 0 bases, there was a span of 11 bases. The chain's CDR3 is CASRPYRDQETQYF. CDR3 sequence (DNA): TGTGCCAGCAGGCCGTACAGGGACCAAGAGACCCAGTACTTC.

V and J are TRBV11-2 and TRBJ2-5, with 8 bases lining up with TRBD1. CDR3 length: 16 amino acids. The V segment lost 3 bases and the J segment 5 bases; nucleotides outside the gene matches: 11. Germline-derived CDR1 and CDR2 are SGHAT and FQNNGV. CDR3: CASSFTTGVGRETQYF. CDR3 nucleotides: TGTGCCAGCAGCTTTACGACAGGGGTTGGGAGGGAGACCCAGTACTTC.

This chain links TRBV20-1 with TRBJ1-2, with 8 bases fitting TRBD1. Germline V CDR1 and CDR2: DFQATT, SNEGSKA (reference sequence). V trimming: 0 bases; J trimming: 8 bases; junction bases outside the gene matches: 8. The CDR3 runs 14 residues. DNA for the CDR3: TGCAGTGCTAGAGATGGACAGGGACTTGGAGGCTACACCTTC. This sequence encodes CSARDGQGLGGYTF.

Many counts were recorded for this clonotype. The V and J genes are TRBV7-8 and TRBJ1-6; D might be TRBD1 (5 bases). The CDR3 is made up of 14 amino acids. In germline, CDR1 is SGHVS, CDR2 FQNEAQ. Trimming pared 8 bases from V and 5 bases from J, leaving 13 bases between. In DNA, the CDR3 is TGTGCCAGCCGTCCGGACAACCATAATTCACCCCTCCACTTT. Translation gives CASRPDNHNSPLHF.

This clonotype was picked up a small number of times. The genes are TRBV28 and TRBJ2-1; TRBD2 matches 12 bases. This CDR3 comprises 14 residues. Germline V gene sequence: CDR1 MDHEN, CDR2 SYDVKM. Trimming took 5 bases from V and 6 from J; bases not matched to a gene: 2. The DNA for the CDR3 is TGTGCCAGCAGTACGGGACTAGCGGGCAATGAGCAGTTCTTC. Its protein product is CASSTGLAGNEQFF.

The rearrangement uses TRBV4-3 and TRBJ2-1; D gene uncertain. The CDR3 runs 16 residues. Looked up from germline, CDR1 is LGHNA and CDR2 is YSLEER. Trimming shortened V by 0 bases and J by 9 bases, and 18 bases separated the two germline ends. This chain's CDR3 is CASSQEGPSPAFEQFF. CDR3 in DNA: TGCGCCAGCAGCCAAGAAGGACCCTCGCCAGCCTTTGAGCAGTTCTTC.

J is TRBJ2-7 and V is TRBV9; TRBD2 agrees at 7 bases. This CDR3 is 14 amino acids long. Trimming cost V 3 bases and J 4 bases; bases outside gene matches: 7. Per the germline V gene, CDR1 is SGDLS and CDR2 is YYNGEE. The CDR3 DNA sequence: TGTGCCAGCAGCGCCCCGGCGCGGGAGTACGAGCAGTACTTC. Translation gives CASSAPAREYEQYF.

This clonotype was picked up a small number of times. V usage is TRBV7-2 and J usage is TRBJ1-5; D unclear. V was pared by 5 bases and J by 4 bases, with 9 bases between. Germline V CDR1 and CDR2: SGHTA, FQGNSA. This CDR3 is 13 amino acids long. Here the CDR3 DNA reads TGTGCCAGCAGCGTGAGAGGGAATCAGCCCCAGCATTTT. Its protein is CASSVRGNQPQHF.

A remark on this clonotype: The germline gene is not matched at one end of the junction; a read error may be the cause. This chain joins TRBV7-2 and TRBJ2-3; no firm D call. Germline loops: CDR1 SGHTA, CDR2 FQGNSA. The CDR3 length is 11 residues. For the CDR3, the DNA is TGTGCCAACAGCTTAGTAAATACGCAGTATTTT. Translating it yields CANSLVNTQYF. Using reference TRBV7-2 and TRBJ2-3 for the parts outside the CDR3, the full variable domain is GAGVSQSPSNKVTEKGKDVELRCDPISGHTALYWYRQSLGQGLEFLIYFQGNSAPDKSGLPSDRFSAERTGGSVSTLTIQRTQQEDSAVYLCANSLVNTQYFGPGTRLTVL.

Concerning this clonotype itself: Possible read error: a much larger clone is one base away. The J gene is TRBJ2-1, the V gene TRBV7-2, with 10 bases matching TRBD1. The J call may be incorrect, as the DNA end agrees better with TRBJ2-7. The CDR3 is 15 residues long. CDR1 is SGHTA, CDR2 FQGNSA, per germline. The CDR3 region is CASSFWGQGYNEQYF. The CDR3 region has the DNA TGTGCCAGCAGCTTTTGGGGACAGGGGTACAATGAGCAGTACTTC.